This TCR beta chain was identified in a study of tumor-infiltrating lymphocytes in primary liver carcinoma. Study results and limitations: Tumor-adjacent and tumor-blood pairs shared less of their repertoires than tumor region pairs shared.

Regarding this clonotype: Antigen unknown. The conserved final phenylalanine or tryptophan is absent from the CDR3, which likely points to a read error. The limits of the CDR3 on the DNA are not certain, so only TCRdb's listed CDR3 is given.

The investigators made TCR beta cDNA from roughly 0.55 ug total RNA, using a constant-region primer. Slightly modified ARM-PCR, run as three nested multiplex PCR rounds, produced the TCR beta libraries. TCRdb used MiXCR to reprocess the multiplex PCR reads, holding one entry per CDR3 protein. The sample has roughly 190,000 distinct CDR3 sequences; around four fifths are singletons. Bulk tissue was left unsorted, and RNA and DNA were co-extracted from 20-30 mg of it. Surgical resection served as treatment for the primary liver carcinoma of these patients. None of the patients had received treatment, and all had chronic HBV infection. The clonotype was recovered from a man in his forties with primary liver carcinoma and hepatitis B virus infection. Sequencing used tumor tissue from primary liver carcinoma.

The CDR3 sequence: CANSTKGQVSILGNQPQHL. V gene TRBV6-2 or TRBV6-3 combines with J gene TRBJ1-5; TRBD1 reflects the table's D call only, with no check against the DNA. The CDR3 is 19 amino acids long, termini counted. From germline, CDR1 is MNHEY and CDR2 SVGEGT.